The 14 T cell receptor beta chains below all came from one sample that was sequenced in a study of T cell responses to AZD1222 COVID-19 vaccine. The assay was immunoSEQ multiplex PCR, and TCRdb's table has in-frame clones only and misses some. In the table there are more than 120,000 clones, over 75% of which are singletons. The starting material was peripheral blood, obtained 28 days after the second dose of the MenACWY control vaccine. The receptor source for this set is an adult who received the MenACWY meningococcal vaccine as a control.

This clone showed up just a few times. The rearrangement links TRBV2 to TRBJ2-1, with 8 bases identical to TRBD1. CDR3 length equals 14 residues. Per the germline V gene, CDR1 is SNHLY and CDR2 is FYNNEI. J lost 9 bases, V lost 8 bases, and 12 bases had no gene match. The CDR3 DNA sequence: TGTGCCAGCTCGGTGGGGCAGGGGGCTCGTGAGCAGTTCTTC. Its translation: CASSVGQGAREQFF.

This chain connects TRBV15 to TRBJ1-5, with D possibly TRBD1 on 6 matching bases. The V gene lost 1 base and the J gene lost 6 bases, with 13 bases spanning the gap. Per germline, CDR1 LNHNV and CDR2 YYDKDF (reference sequence). The CDR3 is 15 residues long. CDR3 in DNA: TGTGCCACCAGCAGAGTTGTAGGGGGTGGTCAGCCCCAGCATTTT. Its translation is CATSRVVGGGQPQHF.

In nucleotides, the CDR3 is TGTGCCAGCAGCGGGACAATCTCCTACGAGCAGTACTTC. This codes for CASSGTISYEQYF. V and J are TRBV28 and TRBJ2-7, with D maybe TRBD1 (6 bases). Germline-derived CDR1 and CDR2 are MDHEN and SYDVKM. This CDR3 contains 13 residues. V was cut by 6 bases and J by 0 bases, with 9 bases left in between.

The rearrangement uses TRBV30 and TRBJ1-2, with a tentative D call TRBD1 (6 bases). The V end lost 8 bases, the J end lost 6 bases, and 16 bases lay between the germline ends. This CDR3 has 12 amino acids. The germline gives CDR1 GTSNPN, CDR2 SVGIG (reference sequence). CDR3 loop: CAPGPGEHGYTF. The CDR3 nucleotides are TGTGCCCCAGGCCCAGGGGAGCATGGCTACACCTTC.

CDR3 loop: CASSPEPRGPYGYTF. The CDR3 DNA is TGCGCCAGCAGCCCTGAACCCAGGGGTCCATATGGCTACACCTTC. The chain uses TRBV4-1 and TRBJ1-2; tentative D call: TRBD1 (6 bases). The CDR3 is 15 amino acids. The germline CDR1 and CDR2 sequences are MGHRA and YSYEKL. Trimming left V 4 bases short and J 5 bases short, with 17 bases between.

This clone was detected only a few times. The DNA of the CDR3 is TGTGCCAGCAGCCAAGGGTCCGGTCAGCCCCAGCATTTT. Its protein is CASSQGSGQPQHF. The chain recombines TRBV5-8 with TRBJ1-5; D gene ambiguous. Germline loops: CDR1 SGHTS, CDR2 YDEGEE. CDR3 length: 13 amino acids. V lost 4 bases and J 6 bases, leaving 11 bases between the germline ends.

This chain connects TRBV7-8 to TRBJ1-5; D is ambiguous. Germline V gene sequence: CDR1 SGHVS, CDR2 FQNEAQ. The V and J ends lost 2 bases and 6 bases respectively, with 5 bases between them. This CDR3 has 12 residues. DNA of the CDR3: TGTGCCAGCAGCTTAAACTCTCAGCCCCAGCATTTT. Amino acids: CASSLNSQPQHF.

This chain uses TRBV2 with TRBJ1-1, with D tentatively TRBD1 (5 bases). Per germline, CDR1 SNHLY and CDR2 FYNNEI. Between the trimmed V and J ends, which lost 6 bases and 4 bases, there was a span of 15 bases. This CDR3 has 14 residues. For the CDR3, the DNA is TGTGCCAGCAGCACAGGCATAAGTGGCACTGAAGCTTTCTTT. This codes for CASSTGISGTEAFF.

For the CDR3, the DNA is TGTGCCATCAGTGAGTCGAGGGGTAGAGCTAATGAAAAACTGTTTTTT. As protein: CAISESRGRANEKLFF. This sequence joins TRBV10-3 and TRBJ1-4; D is possibly TRBD1 (5 bases). Trimming cost V 0 bases and J 3 bases, with 11 bases left between them. Germline values: CDR1 ENHRY, CDR2 SYGVKD. The CDR3 covers 16 residues.

The chain has TRBV9 and TRBJ2-5; 10 nucleotides align to TRBD2. Trimming cost V 3 bases and J 0 bases; bases outside gene matches: 5. CDR3 length: 16 amino acids. In germline, CDR1 is SGDLS, CDR2 YYNGEE. The CDR3, as DNA: TGTGCCAGCAGCGAACGGACTAGCGGTCACCAAGAGACCCAGTACTTC. This encodes CASSERTSGHQETQYF.

This clone was found once. DNA for the CDR3: TGTGCCAGCAGTGCAATCAGGGGGCGCGGAGCTTTCTTT. Its protein product is CASSAIRGRGAFF. The chain joins TRBV28 to TRBJ1-1, with TRBD1 matching 8 bases. The V gene's germline CDR1 is MDHEN and CDR2 SYDVKM. This CDR3 contains 13 residues. The V and J ends lost 5 bases and 10 bases, in that order; junction bases with no gene match: 9.

This chain connects TRBV6-2 or TRBV6-3 to TRBJ1-5; D call uncertain. CDR1 and CDR2 from the germline V gene are MNHEY and SVGEGT. CDR3 size: 14 residues. Deletions cut 2 bases from V and 0 bases from J, with 5 bases between. This CDR3 reads CASSYRDSNQPQHF. The DNA of the CDR3 is TGTGCCAGCAGTTACAGGGATAGCAATCAGCCCCAGCATTTT.

The chain links TRBV7-2 to TRBJ1-2; 10 nucleotides agree with TRBD1. CDR1 and CDR2 from the germline V gene are SGHTA and FQGNSA. V shed 4 bases, J shed 3 bases, and the junction held 5 bases outside the gene matches. This CDR3 has 15 amino acids. CDR3 sequence: CASSYLDRGDYGYTF. CDR3 coding DNA: TGTGCCAGCAGCTACTTGGACAGGGGGGACTATGGCTACACCTTC.

V gene TRBV2 combines with J gene TRBJ1-4; 9 nucleotides agree with TRBD1. V lost 8 bases and J lost 8; bases outside the gene matches: 3. The CDR3 is 12 residues long. Germline CDR1 is SNHLY and CDR2 is FYNNEI. In nucleotides, the CDR3 is TGTGCCAGCGGGACAGGGAGGGAAAAACTGTTTTTT. It translates to CASGTGREKLFF.